This T cell receptor beta chain was profiled in a study of T cell responses to AZD1222 COVID-19 vaccine (dated by TCRdb to the early 2020s). A note on the overall study: AZD1222 recipients with second doses at about 4 weeks or about 12 weeks were pooled, because spike-specific TCR depth and breadth did not differ between schedules. TCR sequencing was performed for over 230 trial participants, of whom around 200 were given two doses of AZD1222 and some 26 were given two doses of MenACWY control vaccine. Trial participants were enrolled by age into subgroups of 18-55, 56-69 and 70-plus years, and 148, 28 and 57 TCR-sequenced participants, respectively, were included in these subgroups.

Summary of the overall study and its limitations: Nearly half of unique spike-specific TCRs reportedly recognized epitopes outside regions mutated in the B.1.351 and B.1.1.7 variants. After two AZD1222 doses, both the breadth and the depth of spike-specific TCRs were significantly higher than at day 0 and than in MenACWY recipients. Because no day 14 peak-response samples were available, repertoires were characterized only after the peak T cell response. Vaccine-associated CD4 TCRs spanned the whole spike protein, with dominant responses in regions 160-218 and 743-854. Most participants were white British and females outnumbered males, and the authors suggested that clonal diversity may have been underestimated. Conclusions about previously exposed vaccinees are limited because only five or six AZD1222 recipients were SARS-CoV-2 seropositive at baseline. The 56-69-year group was small, and its depth increase did not reach significance, likely because of low power.

This clone was found once. Its recognized antigen is unknown. Base qualities are not at hand, and no much larger clone is one base apart. From a lookup of the germline V gene, CDR1 and CDR2 are SGHAT and FQNNGV. The CDR3 goes from the cysteine to the phenylalanine over 12 residues. Only the CDR3 DNA stays, 36 bases, in frame from base 1. Deletion took 5 bases off V and 4 bases off J, with a span of 9 bases between the germline ends. The CDR3 regions of human TCRbeta chains were subjected to immunosequencing. The original pipeline was this. Repertoire TCRs were checked for matches against a reference library of SARS-CoV-2-specific TCRs that had been generated using the MIRA antigen-specificity platform. Breadth was defined as the fraction of unique TCRs that were SARS-CoV-2-associated, and depth was defined as the fraction of total T cells that were SARS-CoV-2-associated. Using the MIRA data, each spike-specific TCR was mapped to the spike region that the TCR reacts to and placed in a CD4 or CD8 class. Log10-transformed breadth and depth values were compared by one-way ANOVA with Sidak's multiple comparisons tests. Sourced from immuneACCESS, this table was stored by TCRdb with only in-frame sequences that have V and J called. A share of the clones is absent; for the studies checked, an unresolved V gene accounts for under half, and the remainder has no known explanation. V and J calls and clone size are those listed in that table; D and trimming were worked out from the DNA. The sample yields roughly 100,000 clones; around 91% were counted once. The ten largest make up roughly 44% of the sample.

The sample's time point label, decoded: baseline before first vaccination. Samples from vaccinated people were obtained from the UK trials COV001 and COV002, which included a single-blind randomized controlled phase 2/3 trial of AZD1222 (ChAdOx1 nCoV-19) in healthy adults. For TCRbeta chain sequencing, PBMC samples from trial participants were taken at day 0 and at day 28 after the second dose. This clonotype was sampled from an adult in good health. The sequenced sample was peripheral blood, obtained on day 0 of AZD1222 vaccination. The rearrangement combines TRBV11-2 with TRBJ2-7; tentative D gene TRBD2, with 6 bases matching. The DNA sequence reads TGTGCCAGCAGCCGTAGCGGTTACGAGCAGTACTTC. This gives the protein CASSRSGYEQYF.